Listed here is a single T cell receptor beta chain. Its specific antigen is unknown. No per-base quality is available; no much larger clone lies one base away. The data belong to a study of PD-1 blockade in classical Hodgkin lymphoma (dated by TCRdb to the early 2020s). At the level of the whole study: The study used TCR beta sequencing and CyTOF to define a peripheral blood immune signature of response to PD-1 blockade in classical Hodgkin lymphoma.

Including cysteine and phenylalanine, the CDR3 has 15 amino acids. Kept here is only the CDR3 DNA, which spans 45 bases and is read in frame from base 1. The CDR1 and CDR2 encoded by the germline V gene are MGHDK and SYGVNS. Trimming removed 5 bases from V and 5 bases from J, leaving 15 bases between the germline ends. Broad study findings and their caveats: Newly diagnosed patients were reported to have lower baseline TCR diversity than healthy donors, and relapsed/refractory patients were reported to have lower baseline TCR diversity still. The study was restricted to a single clinical trial cohort, and the causes of repertoire differences, possibly disease activity or prior therapy, were left undefined.

The time point label for this specimen denotes: newly diagnosed, previously untreated cHL patient sample. A Miltenyi CD4+ T cell isolation kit was used for magnetic negative selection to purify CD4+ T cells from thawed PBMCs. As a comparison group for the relapsed/refractory trial patients, PBMCs were sequenced from patients with newly diagnosed, previously untreated classical Hodgkin lymphoma. After peripheral blood was drawn into 8 mL Vacutainer Cell Preparation Tubes, PBMCs were isolated by centrifugation and then cryopreserved. Purified CD4+ and CD8+ fractions were prepared only for cases with an additional available PBMC sample. On LS columns in a quadroMACS separator, the magnetically labelled cells were depleted, and the flow-through was collected as the purified fraction. The Qiagen DNeasy kit was used to extract genomic DNA both from unsorted PBMCs and from the negatively selected CD4+ and CD8+ fractions. TCR beta CDR3 regions were amplified by immunoSEQ multiplex PCR using primers annealing to V and J segments. Amplification bias was minimized using a synthetic immune receptor repertoire, and residual bias was removed computationally after sequencing. In the authors' own workflow: Custom Python scripts were used to quantify repertoire diversity as the Shannon entropy index. Unsorted, CD4+ and CD8+ repertoires were analyzed separately, except for combined analyses in which CD4+ and CD8+ sequences were merged in silico. The table was pulled from immuneACCESS by TCRdb, which kept in-frame rearrangements only. Such tables lose some clones; where checked, under half of the loss comes from unresolved V genes, and the rest has no known cause. V, J and clone size are taken as reported in that table, and D and trimming were inferred from the DNA itself. This sample gives around 30,000 clones in total; 80% to 90% of them show up just once. Together, the top ten hold over 0.2% of the sample.

Recombination linked TRBV25-1 to TRBJ1-4; TRBD1 is a possible D gene, resting on 6 matching bases. The sequence was collected from a human donor with classical Hodgkin lymphoma. Sequenced input: CD4+ T cells from blood. The DNA reads as follows: TGTGCCAGCAGTCCCCCTGACAGGCCGAATGAAAAACTGTTTTTT. Its translation is CASSPPDRPNEKLFF. The full variable domain, with segments outside the CDR3 supplied by the reference TRBV25-1 and TRBJ1-4 proteins, appears as EADIYQTPRYLVIGTGKKITLECSQTMGHDKMYWYQQDPGMELHLIHYSYGVNSTEKGDLSSESTVSRIRTEHFPLTLESARPSHTSQYLCASSPPDRPNEKLFFGSGTQLSVL.